This T cell receptor beta chain is drawn from a study of CD8+ T cells in alopecia areata (dated by TCRdb to 2016 to 2018). For the study in its entirety: In both human patients and the C3H/HeJ mouse model, the study applied high-throughput TCRbeta sequencing to look at T cell clonal expansion in alopecia areata. Scalp clonality was compared among normal scalp (n=4), patchy alopecia areata scalp (n=8), and alopecia totalis/universalis scalp (n=8). Amplification of TCRbeta CDR3 regions was done by immunoSEQ multiplex PCR using 35 Vbeta forward primers and 13 Jbeta reverse primers. RNA came from the PAXgene miRNA kit for fixed scalp, the miRNeasy kit for PBMCs, and the RNeasy kit for mouse skin. On the human side, TCRbeta sequencing was run on scalp tissue and on sorted CD4+ and CD8+ peripheral blood T cells from healthy controls and from alopecia areata patients with either patchy or totalis/universalis disease. Here is what the overall study found, with its caveats: Unlike mouse skin, which is dominated by gammadelta T cells, normal human skin has resident alphabeta T cells that are also sequenced, and this complicates analysis of the scalp TCR repertoire. Shared TCR sequences between patients were less evident than in mice, which may be partly attributable to HLA diversity in the patient population. Lesional scalp, especially in alopecia totalis/universalis, showed higher clonality and more expanded CD8+ clones than normal scalp, suggesting antigenic drive.

Taken from cysteine to phenylalanine, the CDR3 has 15 residues. The retained sequence is limited to the CDR3, 45 bases, with the frame set at the first base. Trimming accounts for 0 bases at V and 10 bases at J, while the number of junction bases matched to no gene is 8. CDR1 SGHAT and CDR2 FQNNGV are derived from the germline V gene. A word on this clone: The antigen this receptor binds is unknown. No clone much larger than this one lies a single base away; base qualities are absent.

The library was produced with the immunoSEQ multiplex PCR assay. For TCR sequencing, RNA was extracted from every sample and reverse transcribed into cDNA to serve as template. SuperScript III was used for first-strand cDNA synthesis, primed with a 2:1 mix of oligo-dT and random hexamers. A synthetic immune receptor repertoire was used to assess amplification bias, and residual bias was removed computationally. The paper's data handling went like this. Raw reads were preprocessed for error removal, and CDR3 was defined according to IMGT conventions as running from the conserved cysteine to phenylalanine. Clonality was computed as 1 minus the Shannon entropy, with the entropy normalized by log2 of the number of productive unique TCRs. CD4 or CD8 identity of scalp clones was inferred by cross-referencing scalp TCRbeta sequences with sorted blood CD4 and CD8 repertoires. Imported from immuneACCESS, the table was reduced by TCRdb to in-frame sequences with V and J called. These copies leave out some clones; in studies compared against another copy, an unresolved V gene accounts for under half, and the cause of the remainder is not known. V and J calls and clone size are those listed in that table; D and trimming were worked out from the DNA. The sample contains around 100,000 clones, roughly half of them found a single time. Around 8.8% of the sample lies in the top ten.

PBMCs were separated by density centrifugation and stained for CD3, CD4 and CD8, after which CD4+ and CD8+ T cells were sorted on a FACSAria. Scalp biopsies and blood samples were provided by unaffected controls. The TCR was taken from a human donor in good health. Sequenced: CD4+ T cells sorted from blood. The receptor chain draws on TRBV11-2 and TRBJ2-4, and 8 bases in between align with TRBD2. Here the CDR3 is given as CASSLELAAPGIQYF. The sequenced DNA: TGTGCCAGCAGCTTAGAACTAGCGGCCCCAGGGATTCAGTACTTC.